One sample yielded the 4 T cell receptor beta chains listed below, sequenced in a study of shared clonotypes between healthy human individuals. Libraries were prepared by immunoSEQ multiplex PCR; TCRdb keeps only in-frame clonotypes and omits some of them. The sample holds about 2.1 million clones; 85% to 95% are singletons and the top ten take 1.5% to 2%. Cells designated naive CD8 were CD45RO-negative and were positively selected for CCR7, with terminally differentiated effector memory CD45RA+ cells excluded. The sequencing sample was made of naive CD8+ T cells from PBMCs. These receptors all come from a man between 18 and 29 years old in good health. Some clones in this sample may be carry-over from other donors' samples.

In DNA, the CDR3 is TGTGCCAGCAGCGTTTCAACAGGGGTCCCTTCTAGCACAGATACGCAGTATTTT. Translating it yields CASSVSTGVPSSTDTQYF. The chain has TRBV9 and TRBJ2-3, with 7 positions matching TRBD1. This CDR3 has 18 amino acids. Germline CDR1 reads SGDLS; CDR2 reads YYNGEE. Trimming removed 2 bases from V and 0 bases from J; junction bases left unmatched: 12.

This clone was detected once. CDR3 nucleotides: TGCGCCAGCAGCTGGGCCCGAGGCGGGGAGCTGTTTTTT. This encodes CASSWARGGELFF. The chain couples TRBV5-1 to TRBJ2-2; the D is unclear. The CDR3 covers 13 residues. Deletions cut 3 bases from V and 7 bases from J, with 10 bases between. Germline CDR1 SGHRS, CDR2 YFSETQ.

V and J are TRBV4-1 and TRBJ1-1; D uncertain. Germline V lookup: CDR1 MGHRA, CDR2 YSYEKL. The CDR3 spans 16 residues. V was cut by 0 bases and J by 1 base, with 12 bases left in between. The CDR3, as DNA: TGCGCCAGCAGCCAAGATAGGGTTGCGGCGAACACTGAAGCTTTCTTT. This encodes CASSQDRVAANTEAFF.

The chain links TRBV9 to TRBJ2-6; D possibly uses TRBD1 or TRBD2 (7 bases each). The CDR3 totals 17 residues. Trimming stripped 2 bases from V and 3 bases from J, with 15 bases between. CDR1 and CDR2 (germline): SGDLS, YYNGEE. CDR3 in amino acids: CASSVGGGGLGANVLTF. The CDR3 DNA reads TGTGCCAGCAGCGTGGGAGGGGGCGGACTTGGGGCCAACGTCCTGACTTTC. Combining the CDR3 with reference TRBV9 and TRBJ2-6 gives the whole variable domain DSGVTQTPKHLITATGQRVTLRCSPRSGDLSVYWYQQSLDQGLQFLIQYYNGEERAKGNILERFSAQQFPDLHSELNLSSLELGDSALYFCASSVGGGGLGANVLTFGAGSRLTVL.